This TCR beta chain was sequenced during a study of T cell responses to AZD1222 COVID-19 vaccine (dated by TCRdb to the early 2020s). Concerning the study at large: TCR sequencing covered over 230 trial participants: 207 given two doses of AZD1222 and 26 given two doses of MenACWY control vaccine. Trial participants were enrolled by age into 18-55, 56-69 and 70-plus year subgroups, with about 150, 27 and 61 TCR-sequenced participants respectively.

What this sample's time point label stands for: about 28 days (+/-7) after the second vaccine dose. AZD1222 recipients whose second dose came at about 4 weeks and those whose second dose came at about 12 weeks were combined into one group, since spike-specific TCR depth and breadth did not differ between the two schedules. Vaccinee samples came from UK trials COV001 and COV002, including a single-blind randomized controlled phase 2/3 trial of AZD1222 (ChAdOx1 nCoV-19) in healthy adults. Trial participant PBMC samples were collected at day 0 and day 28 after the second dose for TCRbeta chain sequencing. From the cysteine through the phenylalanine, the CDR3 covers 12 amino acids. Left in the record is the CDR3 DNA by itself, 36 bases read in frame from the first base. CDR1 MDHEN and CDR2 SYDVKM were looked up in the germline V gene. V drops 2 bases and J drops 6 bases, leaving 7 bases in between. The CDR3 regions of human TCRbeta chains were analyzed by immunosequencing. The authors' analysis ran thus. TCRs in the repertoires were matched against a reference library of SARS-CoV-2-specific TCRs that had been generated with the MIRA antigen-specificity platform. Breadth meant the fraction of unique TCRs that were SARS-CoV-2-associated, whereas depth meant the fraction of total T cells that were SARS-CoV-2-associated. Using the MIRA data, every spike-specific TCR was mapped to the spike region that the TCR reacted to and assigned to either a CD4 or a CD8 class. Log10-transformed breadth and depth values were compared by one-way ANOVA with Sidak's multiple comparisons tests. Drawn from immuneACCESS, this table holds only the in-frame rearrangements with V and J called that TCRdb kept. Clones are partly lost; checked studies trace under half to an unresolved V gene and leave the rest unexplained. That table gives V, J and clone size, and the DNA gave D and trimming. The sample table records 150,000 to 200,000 clones; over 85% of these occur just once. The biggest ten clones account for about 1% of the sample.

What the authors observed across the whole study: Reportedly, almost half of the unique spike-specific TCRs recognized epitopes lying outside the regions that are mutated in the B.1.351 and B.1.1.7 variants. After two AZD1222 doses, both the breadth and the depth of spike-specific TCRs were significantly higher than at day 0 and than in MenACWY recipients. The 56-69-year group was small, and its depth increase did not reach significance, likely because of low power. Because no day 14 peak-response samples were available, the repertoires could be characterized only after the peak T cell response. Most participants were white British and females outnumbered males, and the authors suggested that clonal diversity may have been underestimated. The vaccine-associated CD4 TCRs covered the entire spike protein, and the dominant responses fell in regions 160-218 and 743-854. Conclusions about previously exposed vaccinees are limited, since just 5 to 7 AZD1222 recipients were seropositive for SARS-CoV-2 at baseline.

Regarding this clone: The target of this receptor is not known. Per-base quality was not reported, and no clone a single base away is much larger than it.

The sequence joins TRBV28 to TRBJ1-1; the D gene assignment is ambiguous. The source is an adult who received the AZD1222 COVID-19 vaccine. The sequencing here drew on peripheral blood, taken 28 days after the second AZD1222 dose. The nucleotide sequence is given as TGTGCCAGCAGTTTAGTCCATGCTGAAGCTTTCTTT. It codes for CASSLVHAEAFF.